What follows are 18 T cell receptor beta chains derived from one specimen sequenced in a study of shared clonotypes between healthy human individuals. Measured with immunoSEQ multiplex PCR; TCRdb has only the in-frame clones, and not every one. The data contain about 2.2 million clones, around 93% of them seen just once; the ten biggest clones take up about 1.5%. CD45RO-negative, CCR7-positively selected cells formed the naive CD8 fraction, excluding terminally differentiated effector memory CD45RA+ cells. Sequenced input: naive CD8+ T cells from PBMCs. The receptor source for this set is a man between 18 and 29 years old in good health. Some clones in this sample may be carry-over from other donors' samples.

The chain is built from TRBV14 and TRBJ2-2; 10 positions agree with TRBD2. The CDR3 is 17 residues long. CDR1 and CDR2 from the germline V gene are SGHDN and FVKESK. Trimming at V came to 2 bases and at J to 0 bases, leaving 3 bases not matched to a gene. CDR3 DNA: TGTGCCAGCAGCCAACTAGCGGGGGTGGCGAACACCGGGGAGCTGTTTTTT. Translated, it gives CASSQLAGVANTGELFF. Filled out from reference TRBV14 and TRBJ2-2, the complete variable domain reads EAGVTQFPSHSVIEKGQTVTLRCDPISGHDNLYWYRRVMGKEIKFLLHFVKESKQDESGMPNNRFLAERTGGTYSTLKVQPAELEDSGVYFCASSQLAGVANTGELFFGEGSRLTVL.

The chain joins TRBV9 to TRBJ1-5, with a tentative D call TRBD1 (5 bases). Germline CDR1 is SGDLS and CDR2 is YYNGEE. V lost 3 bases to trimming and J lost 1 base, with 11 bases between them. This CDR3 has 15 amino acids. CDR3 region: CASSAGTSSNQPQHF. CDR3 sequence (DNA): TGTGCCAGCAGCGCTGGGACTTCCAGCAATCAGCCCCAGCATTTT.

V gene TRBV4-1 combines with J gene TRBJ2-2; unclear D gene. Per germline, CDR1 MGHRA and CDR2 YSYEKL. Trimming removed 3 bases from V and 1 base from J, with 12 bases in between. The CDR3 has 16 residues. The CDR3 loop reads CASSQRTVRNTGELFF. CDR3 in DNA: TGCGCCAGCAGCCAGCGTACGGTCCGGAACACCGGGGAGCTGTTTTTT.

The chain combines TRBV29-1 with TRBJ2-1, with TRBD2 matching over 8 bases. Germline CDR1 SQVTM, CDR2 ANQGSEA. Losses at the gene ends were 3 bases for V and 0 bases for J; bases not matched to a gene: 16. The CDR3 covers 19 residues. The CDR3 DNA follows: TGCAGCGTTGATTGGTTGCGGGAGGTAACCCGAAGCTCCTACAATGAGCAGTTCTTC. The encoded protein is CSVDWLREVTRSSYNEQFF.

The CDR3 loop is CASWGGEETQYF. DNA for the CDR3: TGTGCCAGCTGGGGGGGCGAGGAGACCCAGTACTTC. This chain joins TRBV6-1 and TRBJ2-5; TRBD2 might be the D (7 bases). V lost 8 bases to trimming and J lost 5 bases, with 12 bases between them. The CDR3 is made up of 12 amino acids. Germline V gives CDR1 MNHNS, CDR2 SASEGT.

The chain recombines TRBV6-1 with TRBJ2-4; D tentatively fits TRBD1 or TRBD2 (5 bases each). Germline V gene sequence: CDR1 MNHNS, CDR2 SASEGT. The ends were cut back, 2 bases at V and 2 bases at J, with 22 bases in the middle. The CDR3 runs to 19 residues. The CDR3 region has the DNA TGTGCCAGCAGTGAAAGTTGGGGCTATATAGCGCCAACCAAAAACATTCAGTACTTC. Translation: CASSESWGYIAPTKNIQYF.

The CDR3 DNA sequence: TGTGCCACCAGCGACCCCCGGAGAGGGGGCCATGAGACCCAGTACTTC. This gives the protein CATSDPRRGGHETQYF. The chain joins TRBV15 to TRBJ2-5, with 7 nucleotides matching TRBD1. Germline lookup yields CDR1 LNHNV and CDR2 YYDKDF (reference sequence). With 5 bases clipped from V and 5 bases from J, the junction kept 14 bases outside the gene matches. This CDR3 region has 16 residues.

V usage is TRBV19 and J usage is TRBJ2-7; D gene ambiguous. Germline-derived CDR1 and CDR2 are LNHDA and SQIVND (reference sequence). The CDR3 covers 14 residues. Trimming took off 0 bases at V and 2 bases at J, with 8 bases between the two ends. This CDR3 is CASSIDGLPYEQYF. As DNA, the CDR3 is TGTGCCAGTAGTATAGACGGGCTTCCCTACGAGCAGTACTTC.

CDR3 region: CASSLTPPYEQYF. In DNA form, the CDR3 reads TGCGCCAGCAGCTTGACTCCGCCCTACGAGCAGTACTTC. The chain has TRBV5-1 and TRBJ2-5, with D unresolved. TRBJ2-7 explains the end of the DNA better; the J call may be wrong. There are 13 residues in the CDR3. Germline CDR1 and CDR2: SGHRS and YFSETQ.

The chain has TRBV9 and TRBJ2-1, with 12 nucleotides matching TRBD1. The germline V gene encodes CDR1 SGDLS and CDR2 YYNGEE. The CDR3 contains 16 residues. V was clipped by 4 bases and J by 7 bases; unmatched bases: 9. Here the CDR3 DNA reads TGTGCCAGCAGCCACGGGACAGGGGGCGCGGGAAATGAGCAGTTCTTC. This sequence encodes CASSHGTGGAGNEQFF.

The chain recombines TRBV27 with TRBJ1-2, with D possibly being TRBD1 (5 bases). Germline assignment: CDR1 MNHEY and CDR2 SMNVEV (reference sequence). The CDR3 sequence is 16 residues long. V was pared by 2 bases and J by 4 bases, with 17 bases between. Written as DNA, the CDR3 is TGTGCCAGCAGTTTAGTTGGGCAGGGTGTAGGCTATGGCTACACCTTC. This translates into CASSLVGQGVGYGYTF.

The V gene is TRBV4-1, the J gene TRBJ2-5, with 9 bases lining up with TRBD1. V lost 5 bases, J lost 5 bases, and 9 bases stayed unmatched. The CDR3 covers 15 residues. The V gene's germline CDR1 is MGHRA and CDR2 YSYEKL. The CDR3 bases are TGCGCCAGCAGCTCACCTGGGACAGGGTATGAGACCCAGTACTTC. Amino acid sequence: CASSSPGTGYETQYF.

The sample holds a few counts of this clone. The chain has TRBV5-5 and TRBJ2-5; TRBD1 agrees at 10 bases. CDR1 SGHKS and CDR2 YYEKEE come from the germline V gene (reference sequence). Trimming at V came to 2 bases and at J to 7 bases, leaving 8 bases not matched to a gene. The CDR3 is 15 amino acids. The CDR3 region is CASSLGGTGAGTQYF. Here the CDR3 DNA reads TGTGCCAGCAGCTTAGGGGGGACAGGGGCGGGGACCCAGTACTTC.

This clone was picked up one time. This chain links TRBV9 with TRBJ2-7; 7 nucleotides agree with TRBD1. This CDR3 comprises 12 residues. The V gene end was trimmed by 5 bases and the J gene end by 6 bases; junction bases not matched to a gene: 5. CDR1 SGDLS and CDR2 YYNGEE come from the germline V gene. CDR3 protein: CASRGDSGEQYF. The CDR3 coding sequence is TGTGCCAGCAGGGGGGACAGTGGCGAGCAGTACTTC.

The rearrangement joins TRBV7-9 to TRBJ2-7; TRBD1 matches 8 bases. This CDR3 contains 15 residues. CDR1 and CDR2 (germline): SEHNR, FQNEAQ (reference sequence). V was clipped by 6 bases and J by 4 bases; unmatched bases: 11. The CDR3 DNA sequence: TGTGCCAGCAGATCTGGACAGGGATCCTCTTACGAGCAGTACTTC. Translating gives CASRSGQGSSYEQYF.

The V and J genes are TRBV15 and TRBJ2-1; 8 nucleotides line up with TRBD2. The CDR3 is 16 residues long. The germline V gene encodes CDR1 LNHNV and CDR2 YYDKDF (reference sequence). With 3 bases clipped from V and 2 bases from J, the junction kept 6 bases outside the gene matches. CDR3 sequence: CATSSEGGRTYNEQFF. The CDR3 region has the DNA TGTGCCACCAGCAGCGAAGGCGGGAGGACCTACAATGAGCAGTTCTTC.

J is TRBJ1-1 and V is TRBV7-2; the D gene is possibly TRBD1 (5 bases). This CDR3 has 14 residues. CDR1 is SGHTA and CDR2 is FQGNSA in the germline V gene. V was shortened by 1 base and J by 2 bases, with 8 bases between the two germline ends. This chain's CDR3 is CASSLGGANTEAFF. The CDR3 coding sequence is TGTGCCAGCAGCTTAGGTGGGGCAAACACTGAAGCTTTCTTT. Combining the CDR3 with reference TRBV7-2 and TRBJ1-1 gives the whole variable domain GAGVSQSPSNKVTEKGKDVELRCDPISGHTALYWYRQSLGQGLEFLIYFQGNSAPDKSGLPSDRFSAERTGGSVSTLTIQRTQQEDSAVYLCASSLGGANTEAFFGQGTRLTVV.

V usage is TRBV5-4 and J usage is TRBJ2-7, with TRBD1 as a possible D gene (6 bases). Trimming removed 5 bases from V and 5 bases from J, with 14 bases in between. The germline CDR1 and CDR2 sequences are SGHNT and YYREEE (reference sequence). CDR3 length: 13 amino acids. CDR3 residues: CASSADRQDEQYF. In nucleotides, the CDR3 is TGTGCCAGCAGTGCCGACAGGCAGGACGAGCAGTACTTC.